The rows below give T cell receptor beta chains drawn from one sample of a study of blood T cell repertoires in COVID-19. This table comes from immunoSEQ multiplex PCR, and its TCRdb copy is limited to in-frame clones, with some not included. The table includes approximately 210,000 clones, 75% to 90% detected once. Sequenced material: PBMCs or T cells enriched from blood (not recorded which). Receptor source: a woman in her twenties or thirties who had recovered from COVID-19. Each CDR3 is given with its conserved first and last residue. The D gene is left open where the match is weak. Some rows have no size entry. The others give once, few or many, or a class for an expanded clone.

d_gene: TRBD1; j_gene: TRBJ1-2; abundance: NA; v_gene: TRBV6-2/TRBV6-3; CDR3nt: TGTGCCAGCAGTTACTCTGGACAGGACTCTGGCTACACCTTC; CDR3aa: CASSYSGQDSGYTF
d_gene: TRBD1; j_gene: TRBJ1-6; abundance: NA; v_gene: TRBV6-5; CDR3nt: TGTGCCAGCGATCAGGGACAGGGTCTTAACCTCCACTTT; CDR3aa: CASDQGQGLNLHF
d_gene: TRBD1; j_gene: TRBJ1-4; abundance: NA; v_gene: TRBV5-1; CDR3nt: TGCGCCAGCAGCCCCAGAACAGGGGCGGAGAATGAAAAACTGTTTTTT; CDR3aa: CASSPRTGAENEKLFF
d_gene: TRBD1; j_gene: TRBJ1-1; abundance: NA; v_gene: TRBV5-5; CDR3nt: TGTGCCAGCAGCTTGGACAGGGGCTTTGAAGCTTTCTTT; CDR3aa: CASSLDRGFEAFF
d_gene: NA; j_gene: TRBJ2-5; abundance: NA; v_gene: TRBV7-3; CDR3nt: TGTGCCAGCAGCTTAATCGGGCAGGGCGGCGAGACCCAGTACTTC; CDR3aa: CASSLIGQGGETQYF
d_gene: NA; j_gene: TRBJ2-7; abundance: NA; v_gene: TRBV3-1/TRBV3-2; CDR3nt: TGTGCCAGCAGCCAAGAAAGAAACAGTCCGGACGAGCAGTACTTC; CDR3aa: CASSQERNSPDEQYF
d_gene: NA; j_gene: TRBJ1-2; abundance: NA; v_gene: TRBV29-1; CDR3nt: TGCAGCGCCTCCGGTGAGGGCTATGGCTACACCTTC; CDR3aa: CSASGEGYGYTF
d_gene: NA; j_gene: TRBJ1-3; abundance: NA; v_gene: TRBV2; CDR3nt: TGTGCCAGCAGGGAACACTCTGGAAACACCATATATTTT; CDR3aa: CASREHSGNTIYF
d_gene: TRBD1; j_gene: TRBJ2-7; abundance: NA; v_gene: TRBV30; CDR3nt: TGTGCCTGGAGCCTGAAGGGGGCCCCCTACGAGCAGTACTTC; CDR3aa: CAWSLKGAPYEQYF
d_gene: NA; j_gene: TRBJ1-1; abundance: NA; v_gene: TRBV9; CDR3nt: TGTGCCAGCAGCCCGGGGGGGTTGAACACTGAAGCTTTCTTT; CDR3aa: CASSPGGLNTEAFF
d_gene: NA; j_gene: TRBJ2-6; abundance: once; v_gene: TRBV29-1; CDR3nt: TGCAGCGTTGTCGGGGGCTCTGGGGCCAACGTCCTGACTTTC; CDR3aa: CSVVGGSGANVLTF
d_gene: TRBD2; j_gene: TRBJ2-7; abundance: NA; v_gene: TRBV7-3; CDR3nt: TGTGCCAGCAGCTTATCGGGGGGTTCCTACGAGCAGTACTTC; CDR3aa: CASSLSGGSYEQYF
d_gene: TRBD1; j_gene: TRBJ2-7; abundance: few; v_gene: TRBV6-5; CDR3nt: TGTGCCAGCAGTTACTCGACAGGGGGCTACGAGCAGTACTTC; CDR3aa: CASSYSTGGYEQYF
d_gene: TRBD1; j_gene: TRBJ2-1; abundance: NA; v_gene: TRBV4-3; CDR3nt: TGCGCCAGCAGCCAAGCGGACAGGAGTTACAATGAGCAGTTCTTC; CDR3aa: CASSQADRSYNEQFF
d_gene: NA; j_gene: TRBJ1-3; abundance: NA; v_gene: TRBV13; CDR3nt: TGTGCCAGCAGCCCGAGGACAGCCCTCTCTGGAAACACCATATATTTT; CDR3aa: CASSPRTALSGNTIYF
d_gene: TRBD2; j_gene: TRBJ2-7; abundance: NA; v_gene: TRBV2; CDR3nt: TGTGCCAGCAGTGGGGGGAGGGCCGGGGCCTACGAGCAGTACTTC; CDR3aa: CASSGGRAGAYEQYF
d_gene: NA; j_gene: TRBJ1-2; abundance: NA; v_gene: TRBV9; CDR3nt: TGTGCCAGCAGCGTAGGGCCATATGGCTACACCTTC; CDR3aa: CASSVGPYGYTF
d_gene: NA; j_gene: TRBJ1-2; abundance: few; v_gene: TRBV15; CDR3nt: TGTGCCACCAGCAGAGTCGGGAGGCTAGGGGGCTACACCTTC; CDR3aa: CATSRVGRLGGYTF
d_gene: TRBD1; j_gene: TRBJ1-1; abundance: NA; v_gene: TRBV20-1; CDR3nt: TGCAGTGCTGGTGGGACAGGCACGAACACTGAAGCTTTCTTT; CDR3aa: CSAGGTGTNTEAFF
d_gene: NA; j_gene: TRBJ2-7; abundance: NA; v_gene: TRBV4-2; CDR3nt: TGTGCCAGCAGCCAAGGGGAGGCTTACGAGCAGTACTTC; CDR3aa: CASSQGEAYEQYF
d_gene: NA; j_gene: TRBJ2-7; abundance: NA; v_gene: TRBV9; CDR3nt: TGTGCCAGCACCGCGGGGGCGGGGGACTACGAGCAGTACTTC; CDR3aa: CASTAGAGDYEQYF
d_gene: NA; j_gene: TRBJ1-1; abundance: NA; v_gene: TRBV2; CDR3nt: TGTGCCAGCAGTGAAGGCGGGAACACTGAAGCTTTCTTT; CDR3aa: CASSEGGNTEAFF
d_gene: NA; j_gene: TRBJ2-2; abundance: NA; v_gene: TRBV7-8; CDR3nt: TGTGCCAGCAGCTTTCCTAAGACGGCAGGGGACACCGGGGAGCTGTTTTTT; CDR3aa: CASSFPKTAGDTGELFF
d_gene: NA; j_gene: TRBJ1-3; abundance: NA; v_gene: TRBV7-9; CDR3nt: TGTGCCAGCAGCCCACAGGGAAACACCATATATTTT; CDR3aa: CASSPQGNTIYF
d_gene: NA; j_gene: TRBJ2-7; abundance: NA; v_gene: TRBV3-1/TRBV3-2; CDR3nt: TGTGCCAGCAGCCAAGATATGGCTCCGAGGGAGCAGTACTTC; CDR3aa: CASSQDMAPREQYF
d_gene: TRBD1; j_gene: TRBJ2-7; abundance: once; v_gene: TRBV27; CDR3nt: TGTGCCAGCAGTTTAGACAGGGCATCCTACGAGCAGTACTTC; CDR3aa: CASSLDRASYEQYF
d_gene: NA; j_gene: TRBJ2-5; abundance: few; v_gene: TRBV30; CDR3nt: TGTGCCTGGAGTGTGGTCGCCCGGGAGACCCAGTACTTC; CDR3aa: CAWSVVARETQYF
d_gene: NA; j_gene: TRBJ1-1; abundance: NA; v_gene: TRBV2; CDR3nt: TGTGCCAGCAGTGAATGGGGAGGCACTGAAGCTTTCTTT; CDR3aa: CASSEWGGTEAFF
d_gene: TRBD1; j_gene: TRBJ2-2; abundance: NA; v_gene: TRBV18; CDR3nt: TGTGCCAGCTCGTACCAGGGGGCCGTCACCGGGGAGCTGTTTTTT; CDR3aa: CASSYQGAVTGELFF
d_gene: TRBD2; j_gene: TRBJ2-2; abundance: NA; v_gene: TRBV9; CDR3nt: TGTGCCAGCAGCACACCGACTAGCGGGAGGGCAAACACCGGGGAGCTGTTTTTT; CDR3aa: CASSTPTSGRANTGELFF
d_gene: NA; j_gene: TRBJ1-1; abundance: NA; v_gene: TRBV27; CDR3nt: TGTGCCAGCAGTTCCCAGGGGTTAGGTGTTAAGACTGAAGCTTTCTTT; CDR3aa: CASSSQGLGVKTEAFF
d_gene: TRBD1; j_gene: TRBJ2-7; abundance: NA; v_gene: TRBV6-5; CDR3nt: TGTGCCAGCAGTCCTGGGGGACAGGAACTCGAGCAGTACTTC; CDR3aa: CASSPGGQELEQYF
d_gene: NA; j_gene: TRBJ2-1; abundance: NA; v_gene: TRBV29-1; CDR3nt: TGCAGCGCTGAATCCGGGTCTTCCTACAATGAGCAGTTCTTC; CDR3aa: CSAESGSSYNEQFF
d_gene: TRBD2; j_gene: TRBJ2-2; abundance: once; v_gene: TRBV12-5; CDR3nt: TGTGCTAGTGGTTTCGCCGCGGGGGGGCCTGTCACCGGGGAGCTGTTTTTT; CDR3aa: CASGFAAGGPVTGELFF
d_gene: NA; j_gene: TRBJ1-5; abundance: NA; v_gene: TRBV10-3; CDR3nt: TGTGCCATCAGTGAGGGGCAGGGTAATCAGCCCCAGCATTTT; CDR3aa: CAISEGQGNQPQHF
d_gene: TRBD2; j_gene: TRBJ2-2; abundance: NA; v_gene: TRBV9; CDR3nt: TGTGCCAGCAGCGCCGGACTAGCGGGGCCGAACACCGGGGAGCTGTTTTTT; CDR3aa: CASSAGLAGPNTGELFF
d_gene: TRBD1; j_gene: TRBJ1-1; abundance: once; v_gene: TRBV7-2; CDR3nt: TGTGCCAGCAGCTTAGGGGGGACAGGGTTGAACACTGAAGCTTTCTTT; CDR3aa: CASSLGGTGLNTEAFF
d_gene: NA; j_gene: TRBJ2-7; abundance: NA; v_gene: TRBV11-2; CDR3nt: TGTGCCAGCAGCTTAGCCAGTCTCTACGAGCAGTACTTC; CDR3aa: CASSLASLYEQYF
d_gene: TRBD2; j_gene: TRBJ2-1; abundance: once; v_gene: TRBV6-2/TRBV6-3; CDR3nt: TGTGCCAGCAGTTATAGCGGGAGTGTGGATGAGCAGTTCTTC; CDR3aa: CASSYSGSVDEQFF
d_gene: TRBD2; j_gene: TRBJ2-5; abundance: few; v_gene: TRBV7-6; CDR3nt: TGTGCCAGCAGCTTAGGAGGTGGGGAGGGGGAGACCCAGTACTTC; CDR3aa: CASSLGGGEGETQYF
d_gene: TRBD1; j_gene: TRBJ1-1; abundance: NA; v_gene: TRBV7-2; CDR3nt: TGTGCCAGCAGCTCCGCTGGACAGGTGGGGACCACTGAAGCTTTCTTT; CDR3aa: CASSSAGQVGTTEAFF
d_gene: NA; j_gene: TRBJ2-1; abundance: NA; v_gene: TRBV9; CDR3nt: TGTGCCAGCAGCGTAGGGTGGGGCCAATACAATGAGCAGTTCTTC; CDR3aa: CASSVGWGQYNEQFF
d_gene: NA; j_gene: TRBJ2-1; abundance: NA; v_gene: TRBV5-6; CDR3nt: TGTGCCAGCAGCTTGGAGGTTCGGCGGGACCCCTGGGATGAGCAGTTCTTC; CDR3aa: CASSLEVRRDPWDEQFF
d_gene: NA; j_gene: TRBJ1-2; abundance: once; v_gene: TRBV12-3/TRBV12-4; CDR3nt: TGTGCCAGCAGTTTAGACAGGGTGGGTGGCTACACCTTC; CDR3aa: CASSLDRVGGYTF
d_gene: NA; j_gene: TRBJ2-7; abundance: NA; v_gene: TRBV6-6; CDR3nt: TGTGCCAGCAGTTATCGGGACATTATAAGCTCCTACGAGCAGTACTTC; CDR3aa: CASSYRDIISSYEQYF
d_gene: TRBD1; j_gene: TRBJ1-4; abundance: few; v_gene: TRBV2; CDR3nt: TGTGCCGGACACGGGACAGCTAATGAAAAACTGTTTTTT; CDR3aa: CAGHGTANEKLFF
d_gene: TRBD2; j_gene: TRBJ2-7; abundance: NA; v_gene: TRBV18; CDR3nt: TGTGCCAGCTCACCTAGCGGGAGTGGGTACGAGCAGTACTTC; CDR3aa: CASSPSGSGYEQYF
d_gene: NA; j_gene: TRBJ1-2; abundance: NA; v_gene: TRBV6-2/TRBV6-3; CDR3nt: TGTGCCAGCAGTTACTCGCAGTCATCAAACTATGGCTACACCTTC; CDR3aa: CASSYSQSSNYGYTF
d_gene: TRBD1; j_gene: TRBJ2-7; abundance: NA; v_gene: TRBV15; CDR3nt: TGTGCCACCAGCAGACCGGACAGGGATCCCTCTTACGAGCAGTACTTC; CDR3aa: CATSRPDRDPSYEQYF
d_gene: NA; j_gene: TRBJ2-1; abundance: NA; v_gene: TRBV7-3; CDR3nt: TGTGCCAGCAGCTTAACACGGGAGAATAATGAGCAGTTCTTC; CDR3aa: CASSLTRENNEQFF
d_gene: TRBD1; j_gene: TRBJ1-1; abundance: NA; v_gene: TRBV7-3; CDR3nt: TGTGCCAGCAGCCCCGACAGGGCCCACACTGAAGCTTTCTTT; CDR3aa: CASSPDRAHTEAFF
d_gene: NA; j_gene: TRBJ1-5; abundance: NA; v_gene: TRBV4-1; CDR3nt: TGCGCCAGCAGCCAAGATGCTGCAGGTAGCGGCAATCAGCCCCAGCATTTT; CDR3aa: CASSQDAAGSGNQPQHF
d_gene: NA; j_gene: TRBJ2-1; abundance: NA; v_gene: TRBV27; CDR3nt: TGTGCCAGCAGTTCTCTAGGGAGCCTTCCCAATGAGCAGTTCTTC; CDR3aa: CASSSLGSLPNEQFF
d_gene: TRBD2; j_gene: TRBJ2-5; abundance: NA; v_gene: TRBV27; CDR3nt: TGTGCCAGCAGGAGTGTAGCGGGGATTCAAGAGACCCAGTACTTC; CDR3aa: CASRSVAGIQETQYF
d_gene: TRBD1; j_gene: TRBJ1-2; abundance: NA; v_gene: TRBV12-3/TRBV12-4; CDR3nt: TGTGCCAGCAGCCTTACAGGGGATGGCTACACCTTC; CDR3aa: CASSLTGDGYTF